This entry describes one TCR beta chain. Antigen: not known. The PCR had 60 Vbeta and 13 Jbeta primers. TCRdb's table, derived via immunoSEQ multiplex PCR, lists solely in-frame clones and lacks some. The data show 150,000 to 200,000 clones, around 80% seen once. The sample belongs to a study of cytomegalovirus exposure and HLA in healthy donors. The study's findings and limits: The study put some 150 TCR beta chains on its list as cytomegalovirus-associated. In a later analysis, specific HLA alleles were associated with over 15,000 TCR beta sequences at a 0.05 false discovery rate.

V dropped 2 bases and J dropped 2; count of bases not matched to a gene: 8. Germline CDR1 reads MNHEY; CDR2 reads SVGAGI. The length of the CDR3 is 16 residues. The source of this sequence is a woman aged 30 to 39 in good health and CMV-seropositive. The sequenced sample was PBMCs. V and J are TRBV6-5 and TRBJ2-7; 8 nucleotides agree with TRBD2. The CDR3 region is CASSYPNEAGAYEQYF. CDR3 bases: TGTGCCAGCAGTTACCCCAATGAAGCGGGGGCCTACGAGCAGTACTTC.